Here is one T cell receptor (beta chain) with its context. Its antigen is as yet unknown. V lost 6 bases to trimming and J lost 1 base, with 12 bases between them. The CDR3 contains 14 residues. Germline V gene sequence: CDR1 MDHEN, CDR2 SYDVKM. The entry originates in a study of cytomegalovirus exposure and HLA in healthy donors. Overall study context: A preliminary data release comprised around 90 million unique TCRs obtained from HLA-typed donors.

General study points: With later analysis, a missense DCLRE1C variant became linked to TCR beta V- and J-gene trimming.

The PCR contained 60 Vbeta and 13 Jbeta primers. Sequencing used immunoSEQ multiplex PCR; TCRdb keeps in-frame clones, though not all of them. The sample totals tens of thousands of clones. The sequenced sample was PBMCs. V gene TRBV28 combines with J gene TRBJ1-1; D perhaps matches TRBD1 (5 bases). This clonotype originated in a woman aged 55-70 years in good health and CMV-seropositive. This CDR3 reads CASSAGVTNTEAFF. DNA for the CDR3: TGTGCCAGCAGCGCGGGGGTAACGAACACTGAAGCTTTCTTT.